What follows are 6 T cell receptor beta chains derived from one specimen sequenced in a study of blood T cell repertoires in COVID-19. TCRdb keeps only in-frame clones here, not all; method: immunoSEQ multiplex PCR. The sample has hundreds of thousands of clones; 85% to 90% are singletons. The specimen was PBMCs or T cells enriched from blood (not recorded which). All receptors come from a woman aged 18-30 years with acute COVID-19.

The chain combines TRBV2 with TRBJ1-1; D possibly corresponds to TRBD1 (5 bases). This CDR3 comprises 13 residues. Germline V gene lookup returns CDR1 SNHLY and CDR2 FYNNEI. Between the trimmed V and J ends, which lost 6 bases and 2 bases, there was a span of 10 bases. This CDR3 is CASSLTGNTEAFF. The CDR3 nucleotides are TGTGCCAGCAGCCTAACAGGTAACACTGAAGCTTTCTTT.

V is TRBV15 and J is TRBJ2-3, with a possible D match to TRBD1 (6 bases). This CDR3 spans 13 amino acids. Trimming took 7 bases from V and 3 from J, leaving 11 bases between them. Germline values: CDR1 LNHNV, CDR2 YYDKDF (reference sequence). The CDR3 reads CATTQGLTDTQYF. CDR3 bases: TGTGCCACCACTCAGGGGCTAACAGATACGCAGTATTTT.

The genes are TRBV2 and TRBJ1-5; D ambiguous. The germline CDR1 and CDR2 sequences are SNHLY and FYNNEI. The CDR3 is made up of 14 amino acids. Trimming took off 2 bases at V and 5 bases at J, with 10 bases between the two ends. The CDR3: CASSERVGYQPQHF. The CDR3 DNA reads TGTGCCAGCAGTGAACGGGTTGGGTATCAGCCCCAGCATTTT.

The chain employs TRBV27 and TRBJ2-3, with D perhaps TRBD2 (5 bases). Looked up from germline, CDR1 is MNHEY and CDR2 is SMNVEV (reference sequence). Trimming cost V 8 bases and J 3 bases, with 12 bases left between them. The CDR3 has 13 residues. The CDR3 protein is CASRSLATDTQYF. The CDR3 DNA reads TGTGCCAGCCGGTCTTTAGCGACAGATACGCAGTATTTT.

This chain connects TRBV29-1 to TRBJ2-2; maybe TRBD2 (6 bases). Per germline, CDR1 SQVTM and CDR2 ANQGSEA. Trimming shortened V by 3 bases and J by 4 bases, and 15 bases separated the two germline ends. The length of the CDR3 is 15 residues. The CDR3 region is CSVDPGLHSTGELFF. The CDR3 nucleotides read TGCAGCGTTGACCCGGGACTCCACAGCACCGGGGAGCTGTTTTTT.

The CDR3 DNA reads as TGTGCCAGCAGCCACGGGGGACTAGCGTGGGGGAGGGCCAACGTCCTGACTTTC. This codes for CASSHGGLAWGRANVLTF. The rearrangement uses TRBV3-1 (or the pseudogene TRBV3-2) and TRBJ2-6; 10 bases agree with TRBD2. This CDR3 is built from 18 residues. V lost 3 bases to trimming and J lost 5 bases; unmatched junction nucleotides: 10. CDR1 is LGHDT and CDR2 is YNNKEL in the germline V gene (reference sequence).